The entry that follows covers one TCR beta chain sequence. Its specific antigen is unknown. No base quality information exists; no much larger clone differs at one position. This sample is drawn from a study of T cell responses to AZD1222 COVID-19 vaccine listed by TCRdb under 2021. About the study as a whole: TCR sequencing was performed for fewer than 250 trial participants, of whom about 200 were given two doses of AZD1222 and about 25 were given two doses of MenACWY control vaccine. Trial participants were enrolled by age into subgroups of 18-55, 56-69 and 70-plus years, and roughly 150, 30 and 60 TCR-sequenced participants, respectively, were included in these subgroups.

The CDR3 regions of human TCRbeta chains were subjected to immunosequencing. The source study handled its data this way. TCRs in the repertoires were compared against a reference library of SARS-CoV-2-specific TCRs that had been generated with the MIRA antigen-specificity platform. Breadth meant the fraction of unique TCRs that were SARS-CoV-2-associated, whereas depth meant the fraction of total T cells that were SARS-CoV-2-associated. Each spike-specific TCR was assigned to its reactive spike region and to a CD4 or CD8 class using the MIRA data. Log10-transformed breadth and depth values were compared by one-way ANOVA with Sidak's multiple comparisons tests. This immuneACCESS table, as held by TCRdb, lists in-frame sequences with V and J called but not all clones. Of the missing ones, under half trace to an unresolved V gene in checked studies; the others have no known cause. The DNA gave D and trimming, while V, J and clone size come from that table. For this sample the table gives fewer than 85,000 clones, of which 87% were detected only once. The top ten clonotypes cover roughly 1.2% of the sample.

Reading the label with the study, this specimen's time point is: about 28 days (+/-7) after the second vaccine dose. AZD1222 recipients whose second dose came at about 4 weeks and those whose second dose came at about 12 weeks were combined into one group, since spike-specific TCR depth and breadth did not differ between the two schedules. The vaccinee samples were drawn from two UK trials, COV001 and COV002, one of which was a single-blind randomized controlled phase 2/3 trial testing AZD1222 (ChAdOx1 nCoV-19) in healthy adults. For TCRbeta chain sequencing, PBMC samples from trial participants were taken at day 0 and at day 28 after the second dose. Spanning cysteine to phenylalanine, the CDR3 consists of 17 amino acids. The entry retains the CDR3 DNA only, 51 bases that are in frame from base 1. The V end gives up 0 bases and the J end 5 bases, leaving 8 bases in the junction not matched to a gene. CDR1 SGHKS and CDR2 YYEKEE were looked up in the germline V gene (reference sequence).

General study outcomes and caveats: Reportedly, close to half of the unique spike-specific TCRs recognized epitopes lying outside the regions that are mutated in the B.1.351 and B.1.1.7 variants. Spike-specific TCR breadth and depth rose significantly after two AZD1222 doses compared with day 0 and with MenACWY recipients. Vaccine-associated CD4 TCRs spanned the whole spike protein, with dominant responses in regions 160-218 and 743-854. Conclusions about previously exposed vaccinees are limited because only a handful of AZD1222 recipients were SARS-CoV-2 seropositive at baseline. In the small 56-69-year group, the increase in depth fell short of significance, most likely because of low power. Because no samples from the day 14 peak response were available, repertoires could be characterized only after the peak T cell response. Participants were mostly white British and included more females than males, and it was suggested by the authors that clonal diversity may have been underestimated.

This receptor chain uses TRBV5-5 and TRBJ2-3, with 11 central nucleotides matching TRBD1. The material was peripheral blood, obtained 28 days after the second AZD1222 dose. This TCR came from an adult who received the AZD1222 COVID-19 vaccine. The sequenced DNA is TGTGCCAGCAGCTTGGAGGGCGCGGGGACAGGGGGAGATACGCAGTATTTT. The translation is CASSLEGAGTGGDTQYF.